One sample yielded the 28 T cell receptor beta chains listed below, sequenced in a study of PD-1 blockade in mismatch repair-deficient tumors. The method was immunoSEQ multiplex PCR; TCRdb's version includes in-frame clones alone and lacks a portion of them. The sample lists tens of thousands of clones, approximately 81% occurring once. The starting material was peripheral blood, obtained 12 weeks after starting pembrolizumab. These receptors all stem from an adult with mismatch repair-deficient cancer.

The rearrangement links TRBV28 to TRBJ2-2, with 8 bases fitting TRBD1. Per germline, CDR1 MDHEN and CDR2 SYDVKM. With 6 bases clipped from V and 3 bases from J, the junction kept 3 bases outside the gene matches. The CDR3 consists of 14 residues. The CDR3 is CASSSTGDTGELFF. In DNA form, the CDR3 reads TGTGCCAGCAGCTCGACAGGGGACACCGGGGAGCTGTTTTTT.

V gene TRBV2 combines with J gene TRBJ2-5, with TRBD1 matching over 12 bases. V dropped 5 bases and J dropped 4; count of bases not matched to a gene: 8. The CDR3 extends over 16 amino acids. Germline values: CDR1 SNHLY, CDR2 FYNNEI. The CDR3 nucleotides are TGTGCCAGCAGTTCAGGGACAGGGGGCGTGGGAGAGACCCAGTACTTC. This gives the protein CASSSGTGGVGETQYF.

The genes are TRBV11-3 and TRBJ2-7; 9 nucleotides match TRBD1. Germline V gene data show CDR1 as SGHNT and CDR2 as YENEEA. V lost 6 bases and J lost 1; bases outside the gene matches: 10. This CDR3 contains 16 residues. The CDR3 loop is CASRLRATGGSYEQYF. DNA for the CDR3: TGTGCCAGCAGGCTTCGTGCGACAGGGGGTTCCTACGAGCAGTACTTC.

The chain joins TRBV6-4 to TRBJ2-2; D not resolved. V was shortened by 3 bases and J by 3 bases, with 8 bases between the two germline ends. Germline V CDR1 and CDR2: MRHNA, SNTAGT. CDR3 length: 14 residues. CDR3 protein: CASSESPYTGELFF. The CDR3 nucleotides are TGTGCCAGCAGTGAGTCCCCCTACACCGGGGAGCTGTTTTTT.

This sequence joins TRBV11-2 and TRBJ2-3; D remains ambiguous. Germline lookup yields CDR1 SGHAT and CDR2 FQNNGV. V lost 5 bases and J 3 bases, leaving 6 bases between the germline ends. The CDR3 runs 12 residues. This CDR3 reads CASSPMTDTQYF. CDR3 DNA: TGTGCCAGCAGCCCGATGACAGATACGCAGTATTTT. Full variable domain (rest looked up from reference TRBV11-2 and TRBJ2-3): EAGVAQSPRYKIIEKRQSVAFWCNPISGHATLYWYQQILGQGPKLLIQFQNNGVVDDSQLPKDRFSAERLKGVDSTLKIQPAKLEDSAVYLCASSPMTDTQYFGPGTRLTVL.

The sample holds one count of this clone. The V call is TRBV4-1, the J call TRBJ2-3, with D possibly called TRBD1 or TRBD2 (6 bases each). Germline-derived CDR1 and CDR2 are MGHRA and YSYEKL. V dropped 0 bases and J dropped 11 bases, with 21 bases sitting between them. The CDR3 is made up of 16 amino acids. CDR3 bases: TGCGCCAGCAGCCAAGAGGAGGGACGGACACAGGGCGGGCAGTATTTT. It translates to CASSQEEGRTQGGQYF.

This chain uses TRBV27 with TRBJ2-7; TRBD1 agrees at 12 bases. The CDR3 covers 16 residues. V gave up 8 bases and J gave up 1 base; unmatched junction bases: 9. The germline V gene has CDR1 MNHEY and CDR2 SMNVEV (reference sequence). The CDR3 is CASGAPGQGASYEQYF. For the CDR3, the DNA is TGTGCCAGCGGCGCCCCGGGACAGGGGGCTTCCTACGAGCAGTACTTC.

The rearrangement uses TRBV7-6 and TRBJ1-1, with 9 bases aligning to TRBD1. This CDR3 region has 15 residues. In germline, CDR1 is SGHVS, CDR2 FNYEAQ. Trimming removed 2 bases from V and 2 bases from J; junction bases left unmatched: 3. In nucleotides, the CDR3 is TGTGCCAGCAGCTTACGGGACAGGGAAAACACTGAAGCTTTCTTT. Residues: CASSLRDRENTEAFF.

This chain links TRBV6-1 with TRBJ2-3, with 7 bases identical to TRBD2. The CDR3 loop spans 15 amino acids. The V segment lost 5 bases and the J segment 1 base; nucleotides outside the gene matches: 6. Germline assignment: CDR1 MNHNS and CDR2 SASEGT. The DNA of the CDR3 is TGTGCCAGCAGTCGACTAGCTTATGGCACAGATACGCAGTATTTT. Its protein is CASSRLAYGTDTQYF.

There are a few counts of this clone. This sequence joins TRBV4-1 and TRBJ1-5, with D uncertain. In germline, CDR1 is MGHRA, CDR2 YSYEKL. V was cut by 4 bases and J by 5 bases, with 15 bases left in between. CDR3 length: 15 amino acids. CDR3 sequence (DNA): TGCGCCAGCAGCCTCAGAGTGCAGCGAGATCAGCCCCAGCATTTT. This encodes CASSLRVQRDQPQHF.

The chain links TRBV7-3 to TRBJ2-1, with D uncertain. The germline V and J ends were trimmed by 5 bases and 6 bases, with 14 bases remaining between them. Per germline, CDR1 SGHTA and CDR2 FQGTGA. The length of the CDR3 is 14 residues. The CDR3 region is CASSPGIVGNEQFF. The DNA for the CDR3 is TGTGCCAGCAGCCCCGGAATAGTGGGCAATGAGCAGTTCTTC.

The V and J genes are TRBV2 and TRBJ2-2; the D gene could be TRBD1 or TRBD2 (5 bases each). This CDR3 contains 14 residues. Trimming removed 6 bases at V and 0 bases at J, with 8 bases between. Germline loops: CDR1 SNHLY, CDR2 FYNNEI. CDR3 sequence reads: CASRGEPNTGELFF. The DNA for the CDR3 is TGTGCCAGCAGGGGGGAGCCGAACACCGGGGAGCTGTTTTTT. Full variable domain (missing parts from reference TRBV2 and TRBJ2-2): EPEVTQTPSHQVTQMGQEVILRCVPISNHLYFYWYRQILGQKVEFLVSFYNNEISEKSEIFDDQFSVERPDGSNFTLKIRSTKLEDSAMYFCASRGEPNTGELFFGEGSRLTVL.

This clone was seen a few times. This chain connects TRBV5-1 to TRBJ2-7; no clear D. The CDR3 runs 13 residues. Per germline, CDR1 SGHRS and CDR2 YFSETQ. V dropped 0 bases and J dropped 1 base, with 5 bases sitting between them. CDR3 DNA sequence: TGCGCCAGCAGCTTGGCTGGTTCCTACGAGCAGTACTTC. It specifies CASSLAGSYEQYF.

V is TRBV4-1 and J is TRBJ2-1; no clear D. The ends were cut back, 3 bases at V and 1 base at J, with 13 bases in the middle. The CDR3 is made up of 16 amino acids. The germline V gene has CDR1 MGHRA and CDR2 YSYEKL. CDR3 bases: TGCGCCAGCAGCCAGATAGACTTGGTATCCTACAATGAGCAGTTCTTC. Protein product: CASSQIDLVSYNEQFF.

V gene TRBV6-1 combines with J gene TRBJ2-5; possibly TRBD2 for D (5 bases). This CDR3 has 14 amino acids. Germline CDR1 and CDR2: MNHNS and SASEGT. The V end lost 5 bases, the J end lost 3 bases, and 13 bases lay between the germline ends. The CDR3 DNA reads TGTGCCAGCAGTCTCGGTGGGAGCAAAGAGACCCAGTACTTC. Amino acid sequence: CASSLGGSKETQYF.

This chain links TRBV5-4 with TRBJ2-2, with D uncertain. Trimming stripped 1 base from V and 9 bases from J, with 7 bases between. Germline CDR1 is SGHNT and CDR2 is YYREEE (reference sequence). The CDR3 extends over 12 amino acids. The CDR3 is CASSLRDRELFF. The CDR3 nucleotides read TGTGCCAGCAGCTTGCGTGACCGGGAGCTGTTTTTT.

The gene calls are TRBV6-6 and TRBJ2-7; possibly TRBD1 for D (5 bases). Germline V gives CDR1 MNHNY, CDR2 SVGAGI (reference sequence). V dropped 6 bases and J dropped 2 bases, with 11 bases sitting between them. This CDR3 has 13 amino acids. The CDR3 DNA sequence: TGTGCCAGCAGGCCAACAGGCCCCTACGAGCAGTACTTC. Translated, it gives CASRPTGPYEQYF.

The rearrangement links TRBV5-8 to TRBJ2-5, with TRBD1 matching 7 bases. J gave up 5 bases and V 4 bases, and 11 bases lay outside the gene matches. The germline V gene encodes CDR1 SGHTS and CDR2 YDEGEE. This CDR3 region has 15 residues. CDR3 sequence reads: CASSMRQGQEETQYF. CDR3 sequence (DNA): TGTGCCAGCAGCATGCGACAGGGTCAGGAGGAGACCCAGTACTTC. Based on the CDR3 plus reference TRBV5-8 and TRBJ2-5, the full variable domain is EAGVTQSPTHLIKTRGQQATLRCSPISGHTSVYWYQQALGLGLQFLLWYDEGEERNRGNFPPRFSGRQFPNYSSELNVNALELEDSALYLCASSMRQGQEETQYFGPGTRLLVL.

Comments on this clone: No conserved phenylalanine or tryptophan is present at the end of the CDR3, so a read error is the likely explanation. The DNA is left out, because the CDR3 cannot be placed on it with certainty; the CDR3 is given as TCRdb lists it. The V call is TRBV4-1, the J call TRBJ1-2. The CDR3 contains 14 residues when both ends are counted. In germline, CDR1 is MGHRA, CDR2 YSYEKL. The CDR3 sequence: CASSQDREGTLKQI.

The genes are TRBV27 and TRBJ2-3; D gene ambiguous. The CDR3 consists of 12 residues. The V gene's germline CDR1 is MNHEY and CDR2 SMNVEV (reference sequence). Trimming removed 6 bases from V and 5 bases from J, with 9 bases in between. CDR3 in amino acids: CASSLKVDTQYF. Written as DNA, the CDR3 is TGTGCCAGCAGCCTGAAAGTAGATACGCAGTATTTT.

The chain links TRBV18 to TRBJ2-1, with 7 bases lining up with TRBD2. V lost 5 bases to trimming and J lost 6 bases; unmatched junction nucleotides: 10. Germline CDR1 is KGHSH and CDR2 is LQKENI. The CDR3 has 15 residues. The CDR3 DNA is TGTGCCAGCTCAGCCCTAGCGGTAGAGGGCAATGAGCAGTTCTTC. This gives the protein CASSALAVEGNEQFF.

This chain uses TRBV27 with TRBJ2-7; D perhaps matches TRBD2 (5 bases). The germline V gene has CDR1 MNHEY and CDR2 SMNVEV (reference sequence). Trimming shortened V by 0 bases and J by 3 bases, and 9 bases separated the two germline ends. The CDR3 is 14 amino acids. The CDR3 loop is CASSLSSSSYEQYF. CDR3 DNA sequence: TGTGCCAGCAGTTTATCATCTAGCAGCTACGAGCAGTACTTC.

As for this clone: At the DNA level, this CDR3 is encoded by other sequences in the same sample as well. J is TRBJ2-7 and V is TRBV6-5; D is perhaps TRBD2 (6 bases). Trimming took off 2 bases at V and 0 bases at J, with 8 bases between the two ends. Germline CDR1 and CDR2: MNHEY and SVGAGI. CDR3 length: 14 residues. The DNA of the CDR3 is TGTGCCAGCAGTTACCCCGGGGGCTCCTACGAGCAGTACTTC. Amino acid sequence: CASSYPGGSYEQYF.

The rearrangement uses TRBV6-1 and TRBJ2-5, with D possibly TRBD1 on 6 matching bases. Trimming took off 2 bases at V and 1 base at J, with 11 bases between the two ends. This CDR3 contains 15 residues. Germline loops: CDR1 MNHNS, CDR2 SASEGT. The CDR3 is CASSEMQGTQETQYF. DNA of the CDR3: TGTGCCAGCAGTGAAATGCAGGGGACCCAAGAGACCCAGTACTTC.

The sample holds a few counts of this clone. This chain joins TRBV11-3 and TRBJ1-3, with no clear D. The CDR3 consists of 14 residues. With 4 bases removed from V and 1 base from J, the gap between germline ends came to 8 bases. Germline V gene sequence: CDR1 SGHNT, CDR2 YENEEA. The CDR3 protein is CASSSMRSGNTIYF. The CDR3 DNA reads TGTGCCAGCAGCTCGATGCGATCTGGAAACACCATATATTTT.

The chain is built from TRBV5-6 and TRBJ2-1, with TRBD1 as a possible D gene (6 bases). This CDR3 is 17 amino acids long. V shed 4 bases and J shed 2 bases, with 19 bases lying between them. Germline V gene data show CDR1 as SGHDT and CDR2 as YYEEEE. The chain's CDR3 is CASSKRQTGKAYNEQFF. For the CDR3, the DNA is TGTGCCAGCAGCAAAAGACAAACAGGGAAAGCCTACAATGAGCAGTTCTTC.

The rearrangement joins TRBV28 to TRBJ2-2, with 7 bases lining up with TRBD2. J was trimmed by 1 base and V by 4 bases; bases with no gene match: 6. Germline assignment: CDR1 MDHEN and CDR2 SYDVKM. The CDR3 has 16 amino acids. The DNA of the CDR3 is TGTGCCAGCAGTTGGGGGGGAGGCGGGAACACCGGGGAGCTGTTTTTT. Translation: CASSWGGGGNTGELFF. The variable domain in full, completed from reference TRBV28 and TRBJ2-2, reads DVKVTQSSRYLVKRTGEKVFLECVQDMDHENMFWYRQDPGLGLRLIYFSYDVKMKEKGDIPEGYSVSREKKERFSLILESASTNQTSMYLCASSWGGGGNTGELFFGEGSRLTVL.

CDR3 sequence: CASSETPGGRYGYTF. The DNA of the CDR3 is TGTGCCAGCAGTGAAACCCCCGGCGGGCGCTATGGCTACACCTTC. The chain couples TRBV2 to TRBJ1-2, with D hard to call. The germline V gene has CDR1 SNHLY and CDR2 FYNNEI. V was clipped by 2 bases and J by 4 bases, with 14 bases between them. The CDR3 contains 15 residues.